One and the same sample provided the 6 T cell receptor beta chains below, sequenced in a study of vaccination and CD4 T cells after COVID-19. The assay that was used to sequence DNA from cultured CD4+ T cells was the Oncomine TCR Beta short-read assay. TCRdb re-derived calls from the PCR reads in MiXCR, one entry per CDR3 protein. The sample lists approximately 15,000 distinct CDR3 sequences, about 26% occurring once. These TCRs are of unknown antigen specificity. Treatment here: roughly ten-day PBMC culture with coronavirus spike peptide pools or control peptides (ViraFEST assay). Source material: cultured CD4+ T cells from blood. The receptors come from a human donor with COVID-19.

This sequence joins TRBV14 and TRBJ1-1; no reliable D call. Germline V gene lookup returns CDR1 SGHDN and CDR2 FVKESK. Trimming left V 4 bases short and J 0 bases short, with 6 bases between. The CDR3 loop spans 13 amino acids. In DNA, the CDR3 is TGTGCCAGCAGCCGCTCACTGAACACTGAAGCTTTCTTT. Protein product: CASSRSLNTEAFF. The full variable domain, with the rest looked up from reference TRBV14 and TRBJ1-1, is EAGVTQFPSHSVIEKGQTVTLRCDPISGHDNLYWYRRVMGKEIKFLLHFVKESKQDESGMPNNRFLAERTGGTYSTLKVQPAELEDSGVYFCASSRSLNTEAFFGQGTRLTVV.

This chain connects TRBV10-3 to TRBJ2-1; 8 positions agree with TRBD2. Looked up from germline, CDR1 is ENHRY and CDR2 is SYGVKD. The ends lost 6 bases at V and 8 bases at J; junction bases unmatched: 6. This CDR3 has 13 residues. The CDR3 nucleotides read TGTGCCATCAGCGGGGGGGCCTTCGATGAGCAGTTCTTC. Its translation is CAISGGAFDEQFF.

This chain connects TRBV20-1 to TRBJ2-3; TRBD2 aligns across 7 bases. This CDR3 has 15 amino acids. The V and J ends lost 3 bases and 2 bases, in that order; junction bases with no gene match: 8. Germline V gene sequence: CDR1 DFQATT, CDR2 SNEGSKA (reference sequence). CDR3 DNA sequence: TGCAGTGCTAGTAAAAGCGGGGAATTCACAGATACGCAGTATTTT. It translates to CSASKSGEFTDTQYF.

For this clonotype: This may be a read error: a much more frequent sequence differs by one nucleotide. CDR3 nucleotide sequence: TGCAGTGTCAGATGGGTGACAAGATCCTATGGCTACACCTTC. It yields the protein CSVRWVTRSYGYTF. The chain joins TRBV20-1 to TRBJ1-2, with unresolved D. V lost 7 bases and J lost 4, with 19 bases in between. This CDR3 spans 14 amino acids. From germline, CDR1 is DFQATT and CDR2 SNEGSKA (reference sequence).

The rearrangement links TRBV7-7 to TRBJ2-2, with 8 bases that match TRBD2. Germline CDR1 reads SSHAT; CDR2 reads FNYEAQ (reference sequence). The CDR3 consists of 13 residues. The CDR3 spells CAAASGSTGELFF. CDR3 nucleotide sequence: TGTGCTGCGGCGAGCGGGAGCACCGGGGAGCTGTTTTTT.

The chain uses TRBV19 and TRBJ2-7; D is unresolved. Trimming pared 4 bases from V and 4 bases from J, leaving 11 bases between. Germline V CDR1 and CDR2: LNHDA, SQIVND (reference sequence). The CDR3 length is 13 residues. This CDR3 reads CASSTFLEYEQYF. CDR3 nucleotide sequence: TGTGCCAGTAGTACCTTCTTAGAATACGAGCAGTACTTC.